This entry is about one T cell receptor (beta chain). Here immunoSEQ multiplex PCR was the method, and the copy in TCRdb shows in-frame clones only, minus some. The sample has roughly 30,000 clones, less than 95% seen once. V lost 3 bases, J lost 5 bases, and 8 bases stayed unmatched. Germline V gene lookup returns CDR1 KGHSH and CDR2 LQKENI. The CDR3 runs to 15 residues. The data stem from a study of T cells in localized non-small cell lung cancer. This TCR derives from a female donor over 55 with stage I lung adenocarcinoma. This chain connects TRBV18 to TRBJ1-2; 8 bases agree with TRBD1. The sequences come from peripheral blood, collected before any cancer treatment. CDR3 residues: CASSPRDRRLYGYTF. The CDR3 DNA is TGTGCCAGCTCACCTCGGGACAGGCGATTATATGGCTACACCTTC.